Sequencing of this T cell receptor (beta chain) was carried out in a study of vaccination and CD4 T cells after COVID-19. Study-wide findings and caveats: Median SARS-CoV-2-reactive clonotype numbers rose nonsignificantly, roughly 21 to 38.

The treatment here: approximately nine-day PBMC culture with coronavirus spike peptide pools or control peptides (ViraFEST assay). Sequencing of cultured CD4+ T cell DNA used the Oncomine TCR Beta short-read assay. TCRdb independently ran MiXCR on the PCR reads; one entry per CDR3 protein. Here the sample spans about 19,000 distinct CDR3 sequences, roughly 43% being singletons. With respect to this clonotype: No antigen is known for it.

Germline CDR1 reads LNHNV; CDR2 reads YYDKDF (reference sequence). Trimming stripped 1 base from V and 3 bases from J, with 12 bases between. This CDR3 has 15 amino acids. The chain employs TRBV15 and TRBJ1-2; the D gene is possibly TRBD1 (6 bases). The source was CD4+ T cells from blood, cultured in vitro, collected before SARS-CoV-2 vaccination. This clonotype originated in a human donor who had recovered from COVID-19. The CDR3 bases are TGTGCCACCAGCAGAGGTGTGGGGGCCGACTATGGCTACACCTTC. It specifies CATSRGVGADYGYTF.